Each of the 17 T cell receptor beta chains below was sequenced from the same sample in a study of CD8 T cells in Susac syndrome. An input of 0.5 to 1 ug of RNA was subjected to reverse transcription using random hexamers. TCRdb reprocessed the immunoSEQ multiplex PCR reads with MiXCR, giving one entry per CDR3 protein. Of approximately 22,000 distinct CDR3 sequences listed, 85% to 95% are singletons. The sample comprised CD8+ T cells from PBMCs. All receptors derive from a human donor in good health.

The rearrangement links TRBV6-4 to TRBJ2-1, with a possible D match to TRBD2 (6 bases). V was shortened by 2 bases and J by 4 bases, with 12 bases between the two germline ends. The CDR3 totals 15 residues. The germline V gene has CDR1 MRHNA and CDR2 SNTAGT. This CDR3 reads CASSDNGGDYNEQFF. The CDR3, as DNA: TGTGCCAGCAGTGACAACGGGGGAGATTACAATGAGCAGTTCTTC.

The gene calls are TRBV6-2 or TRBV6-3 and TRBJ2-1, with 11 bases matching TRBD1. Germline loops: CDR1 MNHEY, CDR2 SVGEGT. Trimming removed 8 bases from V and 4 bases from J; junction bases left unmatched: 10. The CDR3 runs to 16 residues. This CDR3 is CASRKQGQGVYNEQFF. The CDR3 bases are TGTGCCAGCCGAAAGCAGGGACAGGGGGTGTACAATGAGCAGTTCTTC.

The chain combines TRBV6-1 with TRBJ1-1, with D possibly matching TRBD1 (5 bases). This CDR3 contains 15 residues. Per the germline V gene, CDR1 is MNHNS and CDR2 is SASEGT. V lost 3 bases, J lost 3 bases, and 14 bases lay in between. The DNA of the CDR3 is TGTGCCAGCAGTGACCAAGCAGGGACCCACACTGAAGCTTTCTTT. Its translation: CASSDQAGTHTEAFF.

The CDR3 DNA reads as TGCGCCAGCAGCTGGGGTAACAGGGGCCTGAACACTGAAGCTTTCTTT. The encoded protein is CASSWGNRGLNTEAFF. The chain is built from TRBV5-1 and TRBJ1-1, with 7 nucleotides matching TRBD1. Trimming took 3 bases from V and 0 from J; bases not matched to a gene: 8. Germline values: CDR1 SGHRS, CDR2 YFSETQ. The CDR3 length is 16 residues.

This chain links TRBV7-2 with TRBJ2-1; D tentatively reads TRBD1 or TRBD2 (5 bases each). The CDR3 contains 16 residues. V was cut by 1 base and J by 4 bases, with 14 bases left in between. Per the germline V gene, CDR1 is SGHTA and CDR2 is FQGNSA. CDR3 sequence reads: CASSLDPRGAYNEQFF. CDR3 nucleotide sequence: TGTGCCAGCAGCTTAGACCCGAGAGGGGCTTACAATGAGCAGTTCTTC. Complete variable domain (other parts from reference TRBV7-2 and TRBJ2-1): GAGVSQSPSNKVTEKGKDVELRCDPISGHTALYWYRQSLGQGLEFLIYFQGNSAPDKSGLPSDRFSAERTGGSVSTLTIQRTQQEDSAVYLCASSLDPRGAYNEQFFGPGTRLTVL.

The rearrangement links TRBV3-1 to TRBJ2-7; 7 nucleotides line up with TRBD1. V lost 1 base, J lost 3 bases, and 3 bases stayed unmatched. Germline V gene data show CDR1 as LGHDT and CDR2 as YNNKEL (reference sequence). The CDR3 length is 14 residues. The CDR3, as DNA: TGTGCCAGCAGCCAAGCGGGACAGTACTACGAGCAGTACTTC. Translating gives CASSQAGQYYEQYF.

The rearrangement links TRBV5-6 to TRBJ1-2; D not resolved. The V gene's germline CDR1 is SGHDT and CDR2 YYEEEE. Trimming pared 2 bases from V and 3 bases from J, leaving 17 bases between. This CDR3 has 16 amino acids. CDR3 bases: TGTGCCAGCAGCTTTGAAGATTCGGCCGTCGACTATGGCTACACCTTC. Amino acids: CASSFEDSAVDYGYTF.

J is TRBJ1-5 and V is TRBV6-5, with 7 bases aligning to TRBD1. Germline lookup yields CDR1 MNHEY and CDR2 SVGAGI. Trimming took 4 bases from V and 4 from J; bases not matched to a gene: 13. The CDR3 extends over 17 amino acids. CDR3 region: CASSSLSDRVGNQPQHF. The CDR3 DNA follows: TGTGCCAGCAGTTCCCTATCCGACAGGGTGGGAAATCAGCCCCAGCATTTT.

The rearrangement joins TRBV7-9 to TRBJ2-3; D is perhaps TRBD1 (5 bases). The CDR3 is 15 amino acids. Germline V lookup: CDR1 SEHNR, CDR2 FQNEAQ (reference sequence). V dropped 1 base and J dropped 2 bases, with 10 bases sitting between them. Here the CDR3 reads CASSLVPGPTDTQYF. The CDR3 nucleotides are TGTGCCAGCAGCTTAGTGCCAGGGCCCACAGATACGCAGTATTTT.

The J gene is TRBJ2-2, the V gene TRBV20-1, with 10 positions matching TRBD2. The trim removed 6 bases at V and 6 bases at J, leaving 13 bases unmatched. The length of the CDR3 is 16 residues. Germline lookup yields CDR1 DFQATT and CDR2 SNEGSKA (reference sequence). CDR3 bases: TGCAGTGCCCGAGAGGTCCAGCGGGGGGGGCCCGGGGAGCTGTTTTTT. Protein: CSAREVQRGGPGELFF.

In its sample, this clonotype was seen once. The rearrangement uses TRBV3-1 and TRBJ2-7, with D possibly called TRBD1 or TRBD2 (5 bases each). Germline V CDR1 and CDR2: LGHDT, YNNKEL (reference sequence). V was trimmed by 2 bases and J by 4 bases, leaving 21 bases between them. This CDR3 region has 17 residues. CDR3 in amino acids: CASSQNGVGAADYEQYF. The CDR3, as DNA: TGTGCCAGCAGCCAAAACGGAGTCGGGGCAGCGGATTACGAGCAGTACTTC.

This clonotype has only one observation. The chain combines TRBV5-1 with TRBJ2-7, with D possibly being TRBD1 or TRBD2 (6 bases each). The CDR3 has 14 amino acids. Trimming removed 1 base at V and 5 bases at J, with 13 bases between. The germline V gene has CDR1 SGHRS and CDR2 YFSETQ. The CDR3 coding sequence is TGCGCCAGCAGCTTGTTTCCCGGGGGCGACGAGCAGTACTTC. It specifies CASSLFPGGDEQYF.

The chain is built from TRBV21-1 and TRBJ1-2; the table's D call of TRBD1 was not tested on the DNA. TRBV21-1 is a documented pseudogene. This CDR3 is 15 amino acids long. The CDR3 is CASSKNPRRDYGYTF. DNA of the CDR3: TGTGCCAGCAGCAAAAACCCCCGCAGGGACTATGGCTACACCTTC.

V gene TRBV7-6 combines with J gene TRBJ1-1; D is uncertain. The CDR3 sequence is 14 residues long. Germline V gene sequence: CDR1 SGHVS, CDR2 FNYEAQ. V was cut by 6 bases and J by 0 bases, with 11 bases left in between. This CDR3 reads CASSSDVLNTEAFF. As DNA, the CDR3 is TGTGCCAGCAGTTCGGACGTCTTGAACACTGAAGCTTTCTTT.

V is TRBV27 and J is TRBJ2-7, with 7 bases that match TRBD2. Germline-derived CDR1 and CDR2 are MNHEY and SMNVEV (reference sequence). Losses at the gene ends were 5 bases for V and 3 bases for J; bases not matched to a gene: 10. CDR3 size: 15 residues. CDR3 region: CASSHTGGGVYEQYF. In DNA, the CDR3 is TGTGCCAGCAGTCACACCGGGGGAGGGGTCTACGAGCAGTACTTC.

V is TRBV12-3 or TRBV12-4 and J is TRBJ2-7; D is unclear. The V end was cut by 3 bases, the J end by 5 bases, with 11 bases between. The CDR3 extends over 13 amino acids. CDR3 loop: CASSLWVGDEQYF. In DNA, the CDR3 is TGTGCCAGCAGTTTGTGGGTCGGAGACGAGCAGTACTTC.

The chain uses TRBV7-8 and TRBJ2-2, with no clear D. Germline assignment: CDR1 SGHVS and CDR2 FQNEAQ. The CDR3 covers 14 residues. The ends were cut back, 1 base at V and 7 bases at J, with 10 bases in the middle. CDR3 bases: TGTGCCAGCAGCTTAGGGGGAATGCGCGGGGAGCTGTTTTTT. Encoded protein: CASSLGGMRGELFF. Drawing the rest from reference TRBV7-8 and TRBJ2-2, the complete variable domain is GAGVSQSPRYKVAKRGQDVALRCDPISGHVSLFWYQQALGQGPEFLTYFQNEAQLDKSGLPSDRFFAERPEGSVSTLKIQRTQQEDSAVYLCASSLGGMRGELFFGEGSRLTVL.